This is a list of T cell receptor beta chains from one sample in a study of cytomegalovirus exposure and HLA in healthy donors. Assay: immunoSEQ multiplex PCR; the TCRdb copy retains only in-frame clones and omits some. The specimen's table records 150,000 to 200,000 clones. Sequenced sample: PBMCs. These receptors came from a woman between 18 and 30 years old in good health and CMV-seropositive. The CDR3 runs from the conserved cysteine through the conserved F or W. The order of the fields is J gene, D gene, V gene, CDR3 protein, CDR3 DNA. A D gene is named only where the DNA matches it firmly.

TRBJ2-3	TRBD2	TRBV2	CASSQLAGGPSTDTQYF	TGTGCCAGCAGTCAGCTAGCGGGGGGACCTAGCACAGATACGCAGTATTTT
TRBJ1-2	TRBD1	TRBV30	CAWSGQGLYGYTF	TGTGCCTGGAGTGGACAGGGCCTCTATGGCTACACCTTC
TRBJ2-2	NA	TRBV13	CASSLVLTGELFF	TGTGCCAGCAGCTTAGTATTAACCGGGGAGCTGTTTTTT
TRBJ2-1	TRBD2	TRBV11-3	CASSLLAGGRNEQFF	TGTGCCAGCAGCTTACTAGCGGGGGGGAGGAATGAGCAGTTCTTC
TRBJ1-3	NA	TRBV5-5	CASSLGQPNSGNTIYF	TGTGCCAGCAGCTTGGGACAGCCCAACTCTGGAAACACCATATATTTT
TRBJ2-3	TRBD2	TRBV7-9	CASSISSGGSDTQYF	TGTGCCAGCAGCATCTCTAGCGGGGGGAGCGATACGCAGTATTTT
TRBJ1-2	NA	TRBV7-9	CASSYGQNYGYTF	TGTGCCAGCAGCTACGGACAGAACTATGGCTACACCTTC
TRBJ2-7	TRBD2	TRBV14	CASSQDTSGISQEQYF	TGTGCCAGCAGCCAAGATACTAGCGGGATAAGTCAAGAGCAGTACTTC
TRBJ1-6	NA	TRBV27	CASTPDGSNSPLHF	TGTGCCAGCACCCCCGACGGGTCAAATTCACCCCTCCACTTT
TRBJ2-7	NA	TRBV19	CASSIDSPRGRREQYF	TGTGCCAGTAGTATAGATTCCCCTCGGGGTAGACGCGAGCAGTACTTC
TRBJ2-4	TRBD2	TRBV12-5	CASDSGAKNIQYF	TGTGCTAGTGACAGCGGGGCAAAAAACATTCAGTACTTC
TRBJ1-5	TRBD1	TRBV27	CASSFIGGGQPQHF	TGTGCCAGCAGTTTTATAGGGGGCGGGCAGCCCCAGCATTTT
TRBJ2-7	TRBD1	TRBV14	CASSQDVRDRGRFEQYF	TGTGCCAGCAGCCAAGATGTTAGGGACAGGGGGCGCTTCGAGCAGTACTTC
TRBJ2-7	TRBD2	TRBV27	CASSPGLAFHEQYF	TGTGCCAGCAGCCCGGGACTAGCGTTCCACGAGCAGTACTTC
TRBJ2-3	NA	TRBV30	CAWSSASGSTDTQYF	TGTGCCTGGAGTTCGGCCAGCGGGAGCACAGATACGCAGTATTTT
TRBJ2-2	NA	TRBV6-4	CASSDSPGTGELFF	TGTGCCAGCAGTGACTCTCCGGGCACCGGGGAGCTGTTTTTT
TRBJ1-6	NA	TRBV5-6	CASSSVGGGNSPLHF	TGTGCCAGCAGCTCCGTCGGGGGAGGTAATTCACCCCTCCACTTT
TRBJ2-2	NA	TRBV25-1	CASLRTGLDTGELFF	TGTGCCAGCCTTAGAACAGGGTTGGACACCGGGGAGCTGTTTTTT
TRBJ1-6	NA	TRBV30	CAWSVTGSSYNSPLHF	TGTGCCTGGAGTGTTACAGGGAGCTCCTATAATTCACCCCTCCACTTT
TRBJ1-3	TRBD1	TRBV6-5	CASWDSLGNTIYF	TGTGCCAGCTGGGACAGTCTTGGAAACACCATATATTTT
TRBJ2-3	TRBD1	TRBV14	CASSQGDSNTDTQYF	TGTGCCAGCAGCCAAGGGGACAGCAACACAGATACGCAGTATTTT
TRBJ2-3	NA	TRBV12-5	CASGLGRGDTQYF	TGTGCTAGTGGTCTCGGGCGAGGGGATACGCAGTATTTT
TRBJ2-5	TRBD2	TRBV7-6	CASSLGVAGGPETQYF	TGTGCCAGCAGCTTAGGAGTAGCGGGGGGGCCAGAGACCCAGTACTTC
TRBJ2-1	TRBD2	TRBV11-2	CASSLGTSGYSYNEQFF	TGTGCCAGCAGCTTAGGGACTAGCGGATACTCCTACAATGAGCAGTTCTTC
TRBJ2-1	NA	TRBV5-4	CASSPRGGSSYNEQFF	TGTGCCAGCAGCCCCAGGGGCGGGAGCTCCTACAATGAGCAGTTCTTC
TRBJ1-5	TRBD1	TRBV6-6	CASSYSTGEDQPQHF	TGTGCCAGCAGTTACTCCACAGGGGAAGATCAGCCCCAGCATTTT
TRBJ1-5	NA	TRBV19	CASRTGTVGNQPQHF	TGTGCCAGTAGGACAGGCACAGTGGGCAATCAGCCCCAGCATTTT
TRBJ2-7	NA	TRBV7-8	CASSFGPGESAEQYF	TGTGCCAGCAGCTTTGGTCCAGGGGAATCGGCCGAGCAGTACTTC
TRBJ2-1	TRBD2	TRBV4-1	CASSQQRVAGGTLYNEQFF	TGCGCCAGCAGCCAACAACGGGTAGCGGGAGGGACTCTCTACAATGAGCAGTTCTTC
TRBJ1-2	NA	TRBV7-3	CASSSDTYGGYTF	TGTGCCAGCAGCTCGGACACCTATGGAGGCTACACCTTC
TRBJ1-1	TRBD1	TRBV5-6	CASSDVGQRNTEAFF	TGTGCCAGCAGCGACGTGGGACAGAGGAACACTGAAGCTTTCTTT
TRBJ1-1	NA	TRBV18	CASSPRGGVTEAFF	TGTGCCAGCTCACCACGGGGGGGGGTAACTGAAGCTTTCTTT
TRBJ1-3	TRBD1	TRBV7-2	CASSLTTGDAGNTIYF	TGTGCCAGCAGCTTAACGACAGGGGACGCTGGAAACACCATATATTTT
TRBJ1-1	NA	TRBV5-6	CASSPITGTTEAFF	TGTGCCAGCAGCCCTATTACAGGAACCACTGAAGCTTTCTTT
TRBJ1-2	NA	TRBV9	CASSVAGGISGYTF	TGTGCCAGCAGCGTAGCGGGGGGTATAAGTGGCTACACCTTC
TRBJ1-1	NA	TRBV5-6	CASSLAVNTEAFF	TGTGCCAGCAGCTTGGCGGTGAACACTGAAGCTTTCTTT
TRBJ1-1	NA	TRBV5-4	CASSFNTVENTEAFF	TGTGCCAGCAGCTTCAATACCGTAGAGAACACTGAAGCTTTCTTT
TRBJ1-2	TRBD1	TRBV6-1	CASSELDRDNGYTF	TGTGCCAGCAGTGAGCTCGACAGGGACAATGGCTACACCTTC
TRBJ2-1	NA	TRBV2	CASSDGQGQFF	TGTGCCAGCAGTGACGGGCAGGGTCAGTTCTTC
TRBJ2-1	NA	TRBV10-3	CAISERYNEQFF	TGTGCCATCAGTGAGCGGTACAATGAGCAGTTCTTC
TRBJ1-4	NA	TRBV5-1	CASSSLGGPAEKLFF	TGCGCCAGCAGCTCATTAGGGGGTCCCGCTGAAAAACTGTTTTTT
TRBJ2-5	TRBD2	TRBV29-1	CSVDPPGHETGGQETQYF	TGCAGCGTTGATCCCCCGGGGCATGAAACGGGGGGCCAAGAGACCCAGTACTTC
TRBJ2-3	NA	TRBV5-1	CASSDSTGSTDTQYF	TGCGCCAGCAGCGATTCTACAGGTTCCACAGATACGCAGTATTTT
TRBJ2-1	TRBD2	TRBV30	CAWSPRGLAGAGEQFF	TGTGCCTGGAGTCCCCGGGGACTAGCGGGAGCAGGCGAGCAGTTCTTC
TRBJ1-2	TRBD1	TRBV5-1	CASSLGTGSDGYTF	TGCGCCAGCAGCTTAGGGACAGGGTCCGATGGCTACACCTTC
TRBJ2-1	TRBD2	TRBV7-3	CASSLSGGLYNEQFF	TGTGCCAGCAGTCTTAGCGGGGGACTGTACAATGAGCAGTTCTTC
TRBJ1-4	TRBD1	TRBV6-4	CASSPTRDSYNEKLFF	TGTGCCAGCAGTCCAACCCGGGACAGTTATAATGAAAAACTGTTTTTT
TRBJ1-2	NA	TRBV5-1	CASSLDSPYGYTF	TGCGCCAGCAGCTTGGACAGTCCCTATGGCTACACCTTC
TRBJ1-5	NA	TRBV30	CAWSVRSNQPQHF	TGTGCCTGGAGTGTCCGGAGCAATCAGCCCCAGCATTTT
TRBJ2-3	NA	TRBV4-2	CASSQAPGGGTLPSTDTQYF	TGTGCCAGCAGCCAAGCCCCCGGCGGGGGCACATTACCTAGCACAGATACGCAGTATTTT
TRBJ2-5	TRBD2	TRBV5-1	CASSWTGTSGETQYF	TGCGCCAGCAGCTGGACCGGGACTAGCGGCGAGACCCAGTACTTC
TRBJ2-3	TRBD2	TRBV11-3	CASSLELAAPQDTQYF	TGTGCCAGCAGCTTAGAGCTAGCGGCCCCTCAAGATACGCAGTATTTT